This TCR beta chain is from a study of shared clonotypes between healthy human individuals. The deep-level immunoSEQ assay was used. Clones were read by immunoSEQ multiplex PCR, and TCRdb kept only the in-frame ones, dropping some. The table records roughly 660,000 clones, roughly 87% of them present only once. The sample consisted of memory CD8+ T cells from PBMCs. Subset described: CD45RO+ cells pooled with CCR7-negative TemRA cells. This clonotype originated in a man between 18 and 35 years old in good health. Some clones in this sample may be carry-over from other donors' samples.

This chain's CDR3 is CASSPFQGDGYTF. The CDR3 coding sequence is TGTGCCAGTAGCCCCTTTCAGGGAGATGGCTACACCTTC. The chain uses TRBV19 and TRBJ1-2; possibly TRBD1 for D (5 bases). This CDR3 region has 13 residues. CDR1 and CDR2 (germline): LNHDA, SQIVND (reference sequence). V was trimmed by 6 bases and J by 6 bases, leaving 14 bases between them.